This T cell receptor (beta chain) derives from a study of shared clonotypes between healthy human individuals. The data were produced by immunoSEQ multiplex PCR, yet TCRdb's version contains in-frame clones alone and is incomplete. Here the sample spans approximately 2,200,000 clones, just over 90% being singletons. V lost 6 bases to trimming and J lost 3 bases, with 11 bases between them. CDR3 size: 13 residues. CDR1 is MRHNA, CDR2 SNTAGT, per germline. The naive CD8 subset, CD45RO-negative cells positively selected for CCR7, excluded terminally differentiated effector memory CD45RA+ cells. V and J are TRBV6-4 and TRBJ1-1; D is unresolved. The sequence was collected from a man younger than 30 in good health. Some clones in this sample may be carry-over from other donors' samples. The sample taken for sequencing was naive CD8+ T cells from PBMCs. The CDR3 DNA is TGTGCCAGCAGAGCCGACGCATACACTGAAGCTTTCTTT. It translates to CASRADAYTEAFF.